This T cell receptor (beta chain) stems from a study of shared clonotypes between healthy human individuals (dated by TCRdb to about 2020). About the investigation overall: The cohort comprised two women and three men aged 18 to 49 years. For each donor, three plates each were used for CD4 naive and CD4 memory, two plates were used for CD8 naive, and one plate was used for CD8 memory. To estimate repertoire size and how much clonotypes are shared between individuals, the study performed deep sequencing of blood TCR repertoires from five healthy adults. To increase sequencing depth and limit assay-specific biases, different laboratories used diverse techniques to prepare libraries and sequence TCR repertoires. Between about 0.8 and 8.9 billion PBMCs per donor were obtained by leukapheresis. What the research found in general, with its limitations: Because the study included only a small number of donors, the genetic and exposure-history diversity represented was limited. Pairwise subsampling led to the expectation that sequencing depth would affect the degree of clonotype sharing among donors. Naive subsets generally had larger estimated clonotype richness than memory subsets. Compared with non-shared clonotypes, the clonotypes found in all four sorted-subset donors had higher generation probabilities. Only blood was sampled, and tissue TCR repertoires likely differ from those in blood. Incomplete sequencing was indicated by rarefaction of sorted-subset datasets, despite the large sequencing depth. Across a few donors, about 5.2% of naive CD4, roughly 3.5% of naive CD8, approximately 2.5% of memory CD4, and under 0.45% of memory CD8 clonotypes were shared.

Notes on this clone: It has no known antigen specificity. No clone much larger than this one lies a single base away; base qualities are absent. The sample carries other DNA sequences with the same CDR3.

TCR CDR3 regions were amplified from genomic DNA by multiplex PCR using the deep immunoSEQ assay. Extracted genomic DNA from each cell subset was distributed evenly across all wells of several immunoSEQ 96-well plates, and each plate was treated as a replicate. For sorted subsets, around 0.2 ug genomic DNA, equal to about 30,000 T cell genomes, was loaded into each replicate PCR. Purified libraries were quantified with a Qubit 3.0 fluorometer, sized on a Bioanalyzer 2100, and re-quantified with the KAPA Library Quantification kit. A separate single-read 150-cycle Illumina NextSeq 550 flow cell was used to sequence each immunoSEQ 96-well plate. The original pipeline was this. Because only junctional sequences without quality scores were contained in the immunoSEQ output, filtering matching that applied to full-length reads could not be performed. Sequences were annotated with PyIR, a Python wrapper for IgBLAST v1.9, and V/J genes and CDR3 were assigned using IMGT germline references. Reads with weak V/J assignments (E-value above 1e-6), missing CDR3, stop codons, out-of-frame junctions, or ambiguous translated residues were removed. V3J clonotypes were defined by identical inferred V gene, J gene, and CDR3 amino acid sequence. Percentage overlap between repertoires was calculated by dividing the number of shared unique clonotypes by the size of the smaller repertoire. RTK rarefaction, the Chao1 estimator, and Recon v2.1 estimates of unobserved clonotypes were used to assess repertoire richness. Generation probabilities for all TCRbeta clonotypes obtained by the gDNA method from a few donors were computed using OLGA. As stored in TCRdb, this immuneACCESS dataset retains in-frame rearrangements with V and J assigned. A fraction of the clones does not appear; measured against another copy, unresolved V genes explain less than half of the discrepancy, and the remainder lacks a known reason. V, J and clone size were drawn from that table, and D and trimming were deduced from the DNA. For this sample there are about 2.1 million clones; around 93% appear just once. Together, the top ten hold more than 1.5% of the sample.

Via the germline V gene, CDR1 is SGDLS and CDR2 YYNGEE. V sheds 4 bases and J sheds 3 bases, leaving 8 bases between their ends. From its cysteine to its phenylalanine, the CDR3 spans 12 amino acids. CDR3 DNA only is kept here, 36 bases in frame from base 1. CD8 naive samples were CD45RO-negative cells positively selected for CCR7, giving a CD45RA+CCR7+ population that excluded TemRA cells. Healthy HIV-negative adults with no recently reported acute infections or vaccinations were included as donors. Only Caucasian adults living in Nashville, Tennessee, USA were represented among the donors. Blood was obtained by leukapheresis, after which PBMCs were separated by Ficoll-Histopaque density gradient centrifugation and cryopreserved in liquid nitrogen vapor phase. Analytical flow cytometry was used to check the purity and quantity of every magnetically sorted T cell population. Each sorted fraction had its genomic DNA isolated and then quantified by UV absorbance on a Nanodrop 2000c.

This TCR derives from a man aged 18 to 29 in good health. Some clones in this sample may be carry-over from other donors' samples. The V and J segments used are TRBV9 and TRBJ2-7; the D gene lacks a confident call. The specimen was naive CD8+ T cells from PBMCs. The sample's cell subset or site label, decoded: CD45RA+CCR7+. For the CDR3, the sequence is CASSSPGYEQYF. The DNA sequence reads TGTGCCAGCAGCTCCCCAGGCTACGAGCAGTACTTC.